This record looks at one T cell receptor (beta chain) sequence and its context. Germline V gene sequence: CDR1 SGHTA, CDR2 FQGNSA. V lost 5 bases and J lost 4, with 14 bases in between. The CDR3 is made up of 14 amino acids. The assay was immunoSEQ multiplex PCR, and TCRdb's table has in-frame clones only and misses some. The profile shows some 170,000 clones, roughly nine tenths of them singletons. This specimen comes from a study of T cell responses to AZD1222 COVID-19 vaccine. The sequence came from an adult in good health. The sequenced sample was peripheral blood, obtained on day 0 of AZD1222 vaccination. This chain connects TRBV7-2 to TRBJ1-2; unclear D gene. DNA for the CDR3: TGTGCCAGCAGCGTAGATTGGGTCACCTATGGCTACACCTTC. Translated, it gives CASSVDWVTYGYTF.